One and the same sample provided the 24 T cell receptor beta chains below, sequenced in a study of blood T cell repertoires in COVID-19 (dated by TCRdb to 2018 to 2021). The library was built by means of the immunoSEQ multiplex PCR assay. TCRdb retrieved this table from immuneACCESS and kept in-frame rearrangements only. Not all clones are present; in checked studies, unresolved V genes account for under half, and no reason is known for the remainder. The sample data list fewer than 110,000 clones, and roughly 90% of these were observed just once. Roughly 6.2% of the sample belongs to the ten largest clones. Sequencing was done on a sample of peripheral blood. The receptors originated from a human donor in a cohort sampled during active COVID-19.

The rearrangement uses TRBV2 and TRBJ2-1; 8 positions agree with TRBD1. The CDR3 extends over 16 amino acids. V was pared by 4 bases and J by 4 bases, with 9 bases of the junction left unmatched. From germline, CDR1 is SNHLY and CDR2 FYNNEI. CDR3 DNA: TGTGCCAGCAGTGGGACAGGGAGAGGGGTTTACAATGAGCAGTTCTTC. Residues: CASSGTGRGVYNEQFF.

The chain employs TRBV7-2 and TRBJ2-1, with 9 bases lining up with TRBD1. CDR3 length: 16 residues. Germline V lookup: CDR1 SGHTA, CDR2 FQGNSA. The V segment lost 5 bases and the J segment 6 bases; nucleotides outside the gene matches: 11. The CDR3 protein is CASSPRTGVRVNEQFF. CDR3 bases: TGTGCCAGCAGCCCCCGGACAGGGGTTAGGGTCAATGAGCAGTTCTTC.

The chain carries TRBV6-5 and TRBJ2-5, with D uncertain. This CDR3 has 11 amino acids. Germline CDR1 is MNHEY and CDR2 is SVGAGI. V was clipped by 5 bases and J by 9 bases, with 10 bases between them. CDR3 protein: CASSPLAAQYF. The CDR3 bases are TGTGCCAGCAGTCCCCTCGCGGCCCAGTACTTC.

This clone was seen once. This chain connects TRBV10-3 to TRBJ2-2, with TRBD1 identical over 7 bases. CDR3 length: 15 residues. J lost 1 base, V lost 5 bases, and 4 bases had no gene match. Germline V gene lookup returns CDR1 ENHRY and CDR2 SYGVKD. The CDR3 loop reads CAISPTGVNTGELFF. CDR3 sequence (DNA): TGTGCCATCAGTCCAACAGGGGTGAACACCGGGGAGCTGTTTTTT.

This chain uses TRBV2 with TRBJ1-3; no clear D gene. V dropped 1 base and J dropped 0 bases, with 10 bases sitting between them. The germline gives CDR1 SNHLY, CDR2 FYNNEI. The CDR3 totals 16 residues. CDR3 in DNA: TGTGCCAGCAGTGAAGTGGGCACCGACTCTGGAAACACCATATATTTT. As protein: CASSEVGTDSGNTIYF.

This chain connects TRBV28 to TRBJ2-2; TRBD1 matches at 7 bases. J was trimmed by 3 bases and V by 6 bases; bases with no gene match: 4. Germline values: CDR1 MDHEN, CDR2 SYDVKM. CDR3 length: 14 residues. CDR3 region: CASSRGSDTGELFF. The CDR3 DNA follows: TGTGCCAGCAGCAGGGGGTCGGACACCGGGGAGCTGTTTTTT. The whole variable domain, filled in from reference TRBV28 and TRBJ2-2, reads DVKVTQSSRYLVKRTGEKVFLECVQDMDHENMFWYRQDPGLGLRLIYFSYDVKMKEKGDIPEGYSVSREKKERFSLILESASTNQTSMYLCASSRGSDTGELFFGEGSRLTVL.

The V and J genes are TRBV2 and TRBJ1-2; the D is unclear. The CDR3 runs 11 residues. Deletions cut 9 bases from V and 5 bases from J, with 10 bases between. Germline CDR1 SNHLY, CDR2 FYNNEI. DNA for the CDR3: TGTGCCAGATACGACACGTATGGCTACACCTTC. Amino acid sequence: CARYDTYGYTF.

On this clone itself: Other DNA variants within this sample encode the same CDR3. The chain links TRBV9 to TRBJ2-1; D is undetermined. The V end was cut by 2 bases, the J end by 0 bases, with 6 bases between. This CDR3 comprises 14 residues. From germline, CDR1 is SGDLS and CDR2 YYNGEE. CDR3 amino acids: CASSVASSYNEQFF. The CDR3 region has the DNA TGTGCCAGCAGCGTCGCTAGCTCCTACAATGAGCAGTTCTTC. Full variable domain (rest looked up from reference TRBV9 and TRBJ2-1): DSGVTQTPKHLITATGQRVTLRCSPRSGDLSVYWYQQSLDQGLQFLIQYYNGEERAKGNILERFSAQQFPDLHSELNLSSLELGDSALYFCASSVASSYNEQFFGPGTRLTVL.

This clone was seen a few times. This chain links TRBV5-6 with TRBJ2-2, with D perhaps matching TRBD2 (5 bases). The germline V gene has CDR1 SGHDT and CDR2 YYEEEE. This CDR3 spans 18 amino acids. V lost 4 bases and J 3 bases, leaving 22 bases between the germline ends. CDR3 loop: CASSAGRVLSRYTGELFF. The CDR3 coding sequence is TGTGCCAGCAGCGCGGGTCGAGTCCTCTCGAGGTACACCGGGGAGCTGTTTTTT.

This clone has just one count. This chain joins TRBV28 and TRBJ2-6; D might be TRBD2 (5 bases). There are 16 residues in the CDR3. CDR1 is MDHEN and CDR2 is SYDVKM in the germline V gene. V gave up 6 bases and J gave up 0 bases, with 12 bases separating them. The CDR3 DNA reads as TGTGCCAGCAGCCAGGAGGTATTCTCTGGGGCCAACGTCCTGACTTTC. Translating it yields CASSQEVFSGANVLTF.

The V gene is TRBV11-2, the J gene TRBJ2-5; 8 positions match TRBD1. V lost 6 bases and J lost 5; bases outside the gene matches: 5. The CDR3 spans 13 residues. In germline, CDR1 is SGHAT, CDR2 FQNNGV. The CDR3 DNA reads TGTGCCAGCAGATCGACAGGGGCCGAGACCCAGTACTTC. Protein sequence: CASRSTGAETQYF.

The chain employs TRBV25-1 and TRBJ2-1, with TRBD2 matching over 7 bases. CDR1 and CDR2 (germline): MGHDK, SYGVNS. The CDR3 has 15 amino acids. V lost 9 bases, J lost 0 bases, and 8 bases stayed unmatched. The CDR3 DNA reads TGTGCCAGTCAACTCGGGGGGTTCTCCTACAATGAGCAGTTCTTC. This sequence encodes CASQLGGFSYNEQFF. The complete variable domain, with remaining parts taken from reference TRBV25-1 and TRBJ2-1, reads EADIYQTPRYLVIGTGKKITLECSQTMGHDKMYWYQQDPGMELHLIHYSYGVNSTEKGDLSSESTVSRIRTEHFPLTLESARPSHTSQYLCASQLGGFSYNEQFFGPGTRLTVL.

V gene TRBV6-5 combines with J gene TRBJ2-1, with D unclear. Germline V gene lookup returns CDR1 MNHEY and CDR2 SVGAGI. This CDR3 is 13 amino acids long. Trimming took 4 bases from V and 10 from J, leaving 14 bases between them. This CDR3 reads CASSSSHQVEQFF. Here the CDR3 DNA reads TGTGCCAGCAGTTCCTCGCACCAGGTGGAGCAGTTCTTC.

CDR3 DNA sequence: TGTGCCAGCCGAAATTCAGGGGCGAACACCGGGGAGCTGTTTTTT. This encodes CASRNSGANTGELFF. J is TRBJ2-2 and V is TRBV28; a weak D match, TRBD1 (6 bases). Trimming stripped 8 bases from V and 0 bases from J, with 13 bases between. This CDR3 region has 15 residues. CDR1 is MDHEN, CDR2 SYDVKM, per germline.

The chain links TRBV7-2 to TRBJ1-1, with no clear D. V gave up 1 base and J gave up 0 bases, with 12 bases separating them. This CDR3 is built from 16 residues. From germline, CDR1 is SGHTA and CDR2 FQGNSA. CDR3 sequence (DNA): TGTGCCAGCAGCTTAGACAGAGGGAGGGTGAACACTGAAGCTTTCTTT. Protein: CASSLDRGRVNTEAFF.

CDR3 amino acids: CASSDDRDYGYTF. The CDR3 nucleotides read TGTGCCAGCAGTGATGACAGGGACTATGGCTACACCTTC. The chain links TRBV28 to TRBJ1-2, with TRBD1 matching over 7 bases. This CDR3 comprises 13 residues. V lost 5 bases and J lost 3; bases outside the gene matches: 3. Germline V gives CDR1 MDHEN, CDR2 SYDVKM.

This chain connects TRBV7-8 to TRBJ1-1, with 8 positions matching TRBD1. Germline CDR1 reads SGHVS; CDR2 reads FQNEAQ. The CDR3 covers 16 residues. V lost 5 bases, J lost 4 bases, and 12 bases stayed unmatched. This chain's CDR3 is CASSIYRRGPGTEAFF. Written as DNA, the CDR3 is TGTGCCAGCAGCATATACCGCAGGGGGCCGGGCACTGAAGCTTTCTTT. The whole variable domain, remainder taken from reference TRBV7-8 and TRBJ1-1, is GAGVSQSPRYKVAKRGQDVALRCDPISGHVSLFWYQQALGQGPEFLTYFQNEAQLDKSGLPSDRFFAERPEGSVSTLKIQRTQQEDSAVYLCASSIYRRGPGTEAFFGQGTRLTVV.

The chain recombines TRBV6-5 with TRBJ2-5, with D maybe TRBD2 (7 bases). V was clipped by 6 bases and J by 3 bases, with 8 bases between them. The CDR3 sequence is 12 residues long. CDR1 is MNHEY and CDR2 is SVGAGI in the germline V gene. The CDR3 sequence is CASRGGEETQYF. In DNA, the CDR3 is TGTGCCAGCAGAGGGGGGGAAGAGACCCAGTACTTC.

The chain recombines TRBV4-1 with TRBJ2-4, with D unresolved. The germline V and J ends were trimmed by 0 bases and 3 bases, with 12 bases remaining between them. The CDR3 contains 16 residues. CDR1 MGHRA and CDR2 YSYEKL come from the germline V gene. Here the CDR3 reads CASSQDVSSDKNIQYF. CDR3 sequence (DNA): TGCGCCAGCAGCCAAGATGTGTCTAGTGACAAAAACATTCAGTACTTC.

The V gene is TRBV27, the J gene TRBJ1-1; 8 bases align to TRBD1. The trim removed 6 bases at V and 1 base at J, leaving 7 bases unmatched. Per germline, CDR1 MNHEY and CDR2 SMNVEV (reference sequence). CDR3 length: 15 residues. The CDR3 loop is CASRGQGAPNTEAFF. CDR3 sequence (DNA): TGTGCCAGCAGGGGGCAGGGGGCCCCGAACACTGAAGCTTTCTTT.

V and J are TRBV6-4 and TRBJ1-1, with TRBD1 matching over 8 bases. The CDR3 extends over 12 amino acids. V lost 8 bases to trimming and J lost 11 bases; unmatched junction nucleotides: 10. The germline V gene encodes CDR1 MRHNA and CDR2 SNTAGT. CDR3 sequence (DNA): TGTGCCAGCGTCGGAACAGGGGGGAGGGCTTTCTTT. Its protein is CASVGTGGRAFF.

V and J are TRBV6-5 and TRBJ2-7, with D perhaps matching TRBD1 (5 bases). The germline V and J ends were trimmed by 7 bases and 1 base, with 17 bases remaining between them. This CDR3 contains 15 residues. Germline loops: CDR1 MNHEY, CDR2 SVGAGI. CDR3: CASIQQGTRSYEQYF. In nucleotides, the CDR3 is TGTGCCAGCATTCAGCAGGGAACCCGTTCCTACGAGCAGTACTTC.

The chain has TRBV6-1 and TRBJ1-2; the D gene is possibly TRBD1 (6 bases). The CDR3 length is 15 residues. The germline V gene encodes CDR1 MNHNS and CDR2 SASEGT. With 1 base removed from V and 5 bases from J, the gap between germline ends came to 14 bases. CDR3 amino acids: CASSEGTGRGYGYTF. CDR3 in DNA: TGTGCCAGCAGTGAAGGGACGGGCAGGGGATATGGCTACACCTTC.

This clone was seen just once. The chain recombines TRBV5-4 with TRBJ2-5; TRBD2 is a possible D gene (7 bases). CDR1 is SGHNT, CDR2 YYREEE, per germline (reference sequence). The CDR3 is 14 amino acids. Trimming took off 4 bases at V and 5 bases at J, with 15 bases between the two ends. The CDR3 DNA follows: TGTGCCAGCAGCGGGGGGGCAGCCGGCGAGACCCAGTACTTC. Its translation: CASSGGAAGETQYF.